Each of the 32 T cell receptor beta chains below was sequenced from the same sample in a study of beta chain features in type 1 diabetes. Broader study findings: Type 1 diabetes patients had TCRB CDR3s that were shorter (moderately but significantly so) in all four CD4+ subsets.

Investigators reverse transcribed all isolated RNA, so they sequenced expressed TCRB transcripts. Here immunoSEQ multiplex PCR was the method, and the copy in TCRdb shows in-frame clones only, minus some. The table has a few hundred thousand clones, roughly 13% seen once; the top ten hold about 0.019%. Their antigens remain unidentified. The material sequenced was naive CD4+ T cells from blood. The receptors stem from a man in his thirties or forties with type 1 diabetes.

The CDR3 region has the DNA TGCGCCAGCAGCCCAGGGACAGTCGGCGACACTGAAGCTTTCTTT. Amino acid sequence: CASSPGTVGDTEAFF. The chain joins TRBV5-1 to TRBJ1-1, with 7 nucleotides matching TRBD1. This CDR3 is built from 15 residues. The junction had 9 bases not matched to a gene; V was cut back by 4 bases and J by 3 bases. Germline lookup yields CDR1 SGHRS and CDR2 YFSETQ.

This clone was counted between two and nine times. V is TRBV10-3 and J is TRBJ1-1; 8 bases line up with TRBD1. The CDR3 length is 15 residues. Trimming removed 9 bases from V and 0 bases from J; junction bases left unmatched: 9. The germline gives CDR1 ENHRY, CDR2 SYGVKD. Written as DNA, the CDR3 is TGTGCCATAAAAGACAGGGGTACCATGAACACTGAAGCTTTCTTT. As protein: CAIKDRGTMNTEAFF.

This clone was picked up a small number of times. The chain joins TRBV6-1 to TRBJ1-1; tentatively, D is TRBD1 (5 bases). Per the germline V gene, CDR1 is MNHNS and CDR2 is SASEGT. This CDR3 contains 14 residues. Between the trimmed V and J ends, which lost 2 bases and 4 bases, there was a span of 11 bases. The CDR3 region has the DNA TGTGCCAGCAGTGAAAAGGGGATTGTCACTGAAGCTTTCTTT. Translated, it gives CASSEKGIVTEAFF.

This chain's CDR3 is CASSFSLGSVGEQYF. The CDR3 nucleotides read TGTGCCAGCAGCTTTAGCCTTGGGAGTGTTGGCGAGCAGTACTTC. The chain carries TRBV7-6 and TRBJ2-7, with a weak D call TRBD2 (5 bases). Trimming removed 3 bases at V and 6 bases at J, with 18 bases between. This CDR3 is 15 amino acids long. CDR1 SGHVS and CDR2 FNYEAQ come from the germline V gene. Full variable domain (outside the CDR3, taken from reference TRBV7-6 and TRBJ2-7): GAGVSQSPRYKVTKRGQDVALRCDPISGHVSLYWYRQALGQGPEFLTYFNYEAQQDKSGLPNDRFSAERPEGSISTLTIQRTEQRDSAMYRCASSFSLGSVGEQYFGPGTRLTVT.

This clone appeared a few times. The CDR3 sequence is CAWKAPGVRSTEAFF. The CDR3 coding sequence is TGTGCCTGGAAGGCCCCCGGGGTTCGTAGCACTGAAGCTTTCTTT. The J gene is TRBJ1-1, the V gene TRBV30; D unresolved. The ends were cut back, 4 bases at V and 4 bases at J, with 19 bases in the middle. The CDR3 is 15 amino acids. Germline values: CDR1 GTSNPN, CDR2 SVGIG (reference sequence). Complete variable domain (other parts from reference TRBV30 and TRBJ1-1): SQTIHQWPATLVQPVGSPLSLECTVEGTSNPNLYWYRQAAGRGLQLLFYSVGIGQISSEVPQNLSASRPQDRQFILSSKKLLLSDSGFYLCAWKAPGVRSTEAFFGQGTRLTVV.

The chain combines TRBV6-5 with TRBJ1-4; D possibly corresponds to TRBD1 (6 bases). The germline V gene has CDR1 MNHEY and CDR2 SVGAGI. The CDR3 is 14 amino acids. Trimming cost V 6 bases and J 1 base, with 9 bases left between them. CDR3 amino acids: CASRPRGTNEKLFF. CDR3 bases: TGTGCCAGCAGACCCAGGGGAACTAATGAAAAACTGTTTTTT.

V usage is TRBV6-5 and J usage is TRBJ1-5; perhaps TRBD1 as D (5 bases). This CDR3 has 12 amino acids. Germline V CDR1 and CDR2: MNHEY, SVGAGI. V lost 8 bases and J 9 bases, leaving 14 bases between the germline ends. CDR3 loop: CASGQQQGPQHF. The CDR3 DNA reads as TGTGCCAGCGGCCAGCAGCAGGGGCCCCAGCATTTT.

The J gene is TRBJ1-2, the V gene TRBV7-2; D unclear. This CDR3 has 13 amino acids. The germline V gene has CDR1 SGHTA and CDR2 FQGNSA. Trimming removed 1 base at V and 8 bases at J, with 11 bases between. CDR3 sequence reads: CASSLETVYGYTF. Written as DNA, the CDR3 is TGTGCCAGCAGCTTAGAAACAGTGTACGGCTACACCTTC.

This clone showed up just a few times. CDR3 loop: CASSVVPGTGVGNTEAFF. In DNA form, the CDR3 reads TGTGCCAGCAGCGTAGTCCCCGGGACAGGGGTGGGGAACACTGAAGCTTTCTTT. This chain joins TRBV9 and TRBJ1-1, with 10 bases fitting TRBD1. This CDR3 has 18 residues. Trimming at V came to 0 bases and at J to 1 base, leaving 9 bases not matched to a gene. The germline gives CDR1 SGDLS, CDR2 YYNGEE.

This clone was found a few times. J is TRBJ2-7 and V is TRBV30; tentatively, D is TRBD2 (5 bases). Germline V gene sequence: CDR1 GTSNPN, CDR2 SVGIG (reference sequence). V was pared by 0 bases and J by 2 bases, with 8 bases between. This CDR3 comprises 13 residues. Here the CDR3 reads CAWSVEGPYEQYF. The CDR3 nucleotides are TGTGCCTGGAGTGTAGAGGGTCCCTACGAGCAGTACTTC. Using reference TRBV30 and TRBJ2-7 for the parts outside the CDR3, the full variable domain is SQTIHQWPATLVQPVGSPLSLECTVEGTSNPNLYWYRQAAGRGLQLLFYSVGIGQISSEVPQNLSASRPQDRQFILSSKKLLLSDSGFYLCAWSVEGPYEQYFGPGTRLTVT.

The chain couples TRBV11-3 to TRBJ2-7, with TRBD2 as a possible D gene (5 bases). This CDR3 has 13 amino acids. Between the trimmed V and J ends, which lost 1 base and 3 bases, there was a span of 7 bases. Germline values: CDR1 SGHNT, CDR2 YENEEA. The CDR3 bases are TGTGCCAGCAGCTTAGTCGGGATCTACGAGCAGTACTTC. Protein sequence: CASSLVGIYEQYF.

This clone showed up just a few times. This chain connects TRBV7-8 to TRBJ1-1; perhaps TRBD1 as D (5 bases). CDR3 length equals 14 residues. From germline, CDR1 is SGHVS and CDR2 FQNEAQ. The ends were cut back, 1 base at V and 5 bases at J, with 11 bases in the middle. CDR3 sequence reads: CASSLVGHTTEAFF. The CDR3 bases are TGTGCCAGCAGCTTAGTTGGACACACGACTGAAGCTTTCTTT.

This clone occurred a few times. This chain uses TRBV7-9 with TRBJ1-6; D gene ambiguous. The CDR3 runs to 17 residues. Germline assignment: CDR1 SEHNR and CDR2 FQNEAQ (reference sequence). Deletions cut 2 bases from V and 6 bases from J, with 17 bases between. The CDR3: CASSLRSEWGGNSPLHF. The CDR3 coding sequence is TGTGCCAGCAGCTTAAGGTCGGAGTGGGGAGGTAATTCACCCCTCCACTTT.

This clone has just a few counts. V usage is TRBV6-5 and J usage is TRBJ1-1, with 9 nucleotides matching TRBD1. CDR1 is MNHEY and CDR2 is SVGAGI in the germline V gene. This CDR3 is built from 14 residues. Trimming at V came to 6 bases and at J to 4 bases, leaving 6 bases not matched to a gene. The CDR3 protein is CASRTGGLGTEAFF. Written as DNA, the CDR3 is TGTGCCAGCAGGACAGGGGGGCTCGGCACTGAAGCTTTCTTT.

This clone was seen only a few times. This chain connects TRBV29-1 to TRBJ2-3; 8 positions match TRBD2. Germline V CDR1 and CDR2: SQVTM, ANQGSEA. The CDR3 extends over 12 amino acids. J gave up 7 bases and V 7 bases, and 7 bases lay outside the gene matches. The CDR3 reads CSGGREENTQYF. CDR3 DNA: TGCAGCGGGGGGCGGGAGGAGAATACGCAGTATTTT.

This clone was observed a handful of times. J is TRBJ2-2 and V is TRBV6-1, with 7 bases identical to TRBD1. Germline CDR1 is MNHNS and CDR2 is SASEGT. Unmatched junction bases numbered 0, after V lost 2 bases and J lost 0 bases. This CDR3 has 15 residues. DNA for the CDR3: TGTGCCAGCAGTGAACAGGGGGCGAACACCGGGGAGCTGTTTTTT. It is translated as CASSEQGANTGELFF.

The V gene is TRBV4-1, the J gene TRBJ1-5, with TRBD1 matching 8 bases. This CDR3 contains 17 residues. After removal of 6 bases from V and 2 bases from J, the junction contained 12 bases not matched to a gene. Germline-derived CDR1 and CDR2 are MGHRA and YSYEKL. This chain's CDR3 is CASRLRTGRRGNQPQHF. The CDR3 coding sequence is TGCGCCAGCAGACTCAGGACAGGGCGAAGGGGCAATCAGCCCCAGCATTTT.

The chain links TRBV27 to TRBJ2-1, with D perhaps matching TRBD1 (6 bases). CDR3 size: 15 residues. CDR1 is MNHEY, CDR2 SMNVEV, per germline (reference sequence). Trimming took 5 bases from V and 8 from J, leaving 19 bases between them. DNA of the CDR3: TGTGCCAGCAGTCCCCTCAGGGGAACCGGCGATGAGCAGTTCTTC. It yields the protein CASSPLRGTGDEQFF.

This clone was seen a handful of times. This chain uses TRBV5-4 with TRBJ1-1; TRBD1 matches at 7 bases. With V trimmed by 4 bases and J by 1 base, 7 bases remained unmatched. The CDR3 length is 15 residues. The germline gives CDR1 SGHNT, CDR2 YYREEE (reference sequence). This CDR3 reads CASSKTGFGNTEAFF. The CDR3 coding sequence is TGTGCCAGCAGCAAGACAGGGTTTGGGAACACTGAAGCTTTCTTT.

The chain is built from TRBV30 and TRBJ2-2; TRBD2 matches at 9 bases. J was trimmed by 7 bases and V by 8 bases; bases with no gene match: 11. Germline assignment: CDR1 GTSNPN and CDR2 SVGIG (reference sequence). The CDR3 spans 14 residues. The CDR3 DNA sequence: TGTGCCGGCTGGCGGGAGGGCCGGGGCGGGGAGCTGTTTTTT. It codes for CAGWREGRGGELFF.

The rearrangement joins TRBV5-4 to TRBJ1-1; the match to TRBD1 covers 9 bases. This CDR3 is built from 16 residues. Germline CDR1 and CDR2: SGHNT and YYREEE (reference sequence). V dropped 4 bases and J dropped 3; count of bases not matched to a gene: 10. The CDR3: CASSLLGQGVDTEAFF. The CDR3 DNA follows: TGTGCCAGCAGCCTCCTGGGACAGGGCGTCGACACTGAAGCTTTCTTT.

This clone was detected only a few times. J is TRBJ1-3 and V is TRBV2; possibly TRBD1 for D (5 bases). Trimming took off 5 bases at V and 0 bases at J, with 8 bases between the two ends. This CDR3 region has 14 residues. Per the germline V gene, CDR1 is SNHLY and CDR2 is FYNNEI. The CDR3 reads CASSQQDSGNTIYF. For the CDR3, the DNA is TGTGCCAGCAGTCAACAGGACTCTGGAAACACCATATATTTT.

The rearrangement links TRBV7-9 to TRBJ1-1; no firm D call. Germline assignment: CDR1 SEHNR and CDR2 FQNEAQ (reference sequence). V lost 4 bases and J 2 bases, leaving 8 bases between the germline ends. The CDR3 loop spans 13 amino acids. CDR3 in DNA: TGTGCCAGCAGCTCGTCCCTAAACACTGAAGCTTTCTTT. It translates to CASSSSLNTEAFF. Drawing the rest from reference TRBV7-9 and TRBJ1-1, the complete variable domain is DTGVSQNPRHKITKRGQNVTFRCDPISEHNRLYWYRQTLGQGPEFLTYFQNEAQLEKSRLLSDRFSAERPKGSFSTLEIQRTEQGDSAMYLCASSSSLNTEAFFGQGTRLTVV.

The sample holds a few counts of this clone. The CDR3, as DNA: TGTGCCAGCAGCTTGGAGGACAGGGTCACTGAAGCTTTCTTT. This encodes CASSLEDRVTEAFF. This rearrangement joins TRBV5-5 to TRBJ1-1; 8 bases align to TRBD1. V trimming: 0 bases; J trimming: 4 bases; junction bases outside the gene matches: 2. The CDR3 length is 14 residues. CDR1 is SGHKS and CDR2 is YYEKEE in the germline V gene (reference sequence).

This clone was counted only a few times. V usage is TRBV7-9 and J usage is TRBJ2-1; 10 bases map to TRBD1. The CDR3 is made up of 13 amino acids. The germline CDR1 and CDR2 sequences are SEHNR and FQNEAQ (reference sequence). Trimming took 1 base from V and 16 from J; bases not matched to a gene: 7. CDR3 region: CASSLEGQGRRFF. The CDR3, as DNA: TGTGCCAGCAGCTTAGAGGGACAGGGGAGGCGATTCTTC.

This clone was detected only a few times. The gene calls are TRBV30 and TRBJ2-2, with 9 bases that match TRBD2. In germline, CDR1 is GTSNPN, CDR2 SVGIG (reference sequence). The CDR3 extends over 14 amino acids. The V and J ends lost 4 bases and 6 bases, in that order; junction bases with no gene match: 6. The CDR3 sequence: CAWKGGRAPGELFF. Written as DNA, the CDR3 is TGTGCCTGGAAGGGCGGGAGGGCCCCCGGGGAGCTGTTTTTT.

This clone has a handful of counts. This sequence joins TRBV7-9 and TRBJ1-5; no clear D. In germline, CDR1 is SEHNR, CDR2 FQNEAQ (reference sequence). CDR3 size: 14 residues. Trimming pared 2 bases from V and 4 bases from J, leaving 9 bases between. The CDR3 DNA sequence: TGTGCCAGCAGCTTATCACAGAGTAATCAGCCCCAGCATTTT. Amino acids: CASSLSQSNQPQHF.

The J gene is TRBJ1-1, the V gene TRBV6-5, with 7 bases matching TRBD1. This CDR3 contains 12 residues. CDR1 is MNHEY, CDR2 SVGAGI, per germline. J gave up 7 bases and V 2 bases, and 1 base lay outside the gene matches. CDR3 amino acids: CASSYRDSEAFF. The CDR3 DNA reads as TGTGCCAGCAGTTACAGGGACAGTGAAGCTTTCTTT.

This clone was counted a few times. V usage is TRBV12-5 and J usage is TRBJ2-3, with D perhaps matching TRBD1 (6 bases). From germline, CDR1 is LGHNT and CDR2 FRNRAP. This CDR3 is 17 amino acids long. V lost 1 base to trimming and J lost 4 bases, with 18 bases between them. CDR3 loop: CASGLARSRGRPDTQYF. In nucleotides, the CDR3 is TGTGCTAGTGGTTTGGCTCGAAGCAGGGGAAGGCCAGATACGCAGTATTTT.

This clone was observed a handful of times. The junction shows a germline mismatch at one end, possibly a read error. This chain uses TRBV5-4 with TRBJ2-5, with D possibly matching TRBD1 (6 bases). The CDR3 totals 13 residues. Germline assignment: CDR1 SGHNT and CDR2 YYREEE (reference sequence). This chain's CDR3 is CASSSAGQPPANF. CDR3 nucleotides: TGTGCCAGCAGCAGTGCCGGACAGCCCCCCGCGAACTTC.

This clone has more than one count but fewer than ten. The chain employs TRBV29-1 and TRBJ2-2; 10 nucleotides line up with TRBD2. This CDR3 comprises 16 residues. CDR1 is SQVTM and CDR2 is ANQGSEA in the germline V gene. Unmatched junction bases numbered 7, after V lost 2 bases and J lost 4 bases. DNA of the CDR3: TGCAGCGTTGAATTACGACTAGCGGGTGGCACCGGGGAGCTGTTTTTT. Translating gives CSVELRLAGGTGELFF.

The table lists this clone with a few counts. V is TRBV7-9 and J is TRBJ2-4, with 7 bases lining up with TRBD1. The CDR3 sequence is 16 residues long. CDR1 and CDR2 from the germline V gene are SEHNR and FQNEAQ (reference sequence). The ends lost 3 bases at V and 8 bases at J; junction bases unmatched: 13. In DNA form, the CDR3 reads TGTGCCAGCAGCTTCGTAGGGGGCCCTACTAGGGACATTCAGTACTTC. Encoded protein: CASSFVGGPTRDIQYF.